This TCR beta chain comes out of a study of blood T cell repertoires in COVID-19. Study information: The samples span acute and convalescent COVID-19 from the United States, Italy and Spain. T cells, B-cell-depleted T cells, or PBMCs supplied cDNA or gDNA.

V shed 3 bases, J shed 6 bases, and the junction held 4 bases outside the gene matches. Germline V gene lookup returns CDR1 SNHLY and CDR2 FYNNEI. This CDR3 is 14 amino acids long. Original data processing: Counts of nucleated cells, estimated from reference gene primer amplification, were obtained. Data came from immunoSEQ multiplex PCR; TCRdb stores just in-frame clones and leaves some out. D and trimming come from the DNA, and the V and J calls and clone size come from that table. This repertoire shows about 190,000 clones, 80% found once; its top ten account for approximately 6.9%. The sequence derives from a man between 60 and 75 years old with acute or convalescent COVID-19. The chain recombines TRBV2 with TRBJ1-5; 8 bases agree with TRBD1. Material: peripheral blood. The CDR3 nucleotides are TGTGCCAGCAGTGACAGGGGGCTCGGTCAGCCCCAGCATTTT. It codes for CASSDRGLGQPQHF.